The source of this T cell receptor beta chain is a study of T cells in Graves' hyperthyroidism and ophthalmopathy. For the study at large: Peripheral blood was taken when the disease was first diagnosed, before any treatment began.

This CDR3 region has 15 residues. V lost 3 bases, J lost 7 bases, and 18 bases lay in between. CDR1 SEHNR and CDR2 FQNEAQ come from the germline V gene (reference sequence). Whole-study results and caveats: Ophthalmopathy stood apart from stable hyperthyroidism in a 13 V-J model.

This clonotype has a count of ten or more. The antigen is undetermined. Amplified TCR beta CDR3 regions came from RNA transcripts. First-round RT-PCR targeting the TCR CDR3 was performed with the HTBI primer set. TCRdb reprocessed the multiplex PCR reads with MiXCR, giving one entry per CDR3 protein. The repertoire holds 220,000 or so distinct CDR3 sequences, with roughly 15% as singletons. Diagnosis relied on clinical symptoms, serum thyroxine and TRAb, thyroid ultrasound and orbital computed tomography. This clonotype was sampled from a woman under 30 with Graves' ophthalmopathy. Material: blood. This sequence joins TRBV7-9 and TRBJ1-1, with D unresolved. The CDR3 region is CASSFLILKQNEAFF. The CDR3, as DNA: TGTGCCAGCAGCTTTCTTATCCTAAAGCAAAATGAAGCTTTCTTT.